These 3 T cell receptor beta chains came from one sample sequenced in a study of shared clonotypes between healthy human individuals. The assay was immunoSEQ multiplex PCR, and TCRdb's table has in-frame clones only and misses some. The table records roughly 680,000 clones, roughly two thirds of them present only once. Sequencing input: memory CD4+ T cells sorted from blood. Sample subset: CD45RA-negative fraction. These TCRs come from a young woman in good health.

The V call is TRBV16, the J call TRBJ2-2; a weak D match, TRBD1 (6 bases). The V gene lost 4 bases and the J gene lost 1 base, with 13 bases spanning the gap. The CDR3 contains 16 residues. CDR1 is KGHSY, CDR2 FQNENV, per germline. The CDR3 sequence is CASSLLSRGNTGELFF. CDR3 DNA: TGTGCCAGCAGCCTTCTATCCAGGGGGAACACCGGGGAGCTGTTTTTT.

CDR3: CASSPSRGQEQYF. The CDR3 DNA reads TGTGCCAGCTCGCCTTCAAGGGGGCAAGAGCAGTACTTC. The V and J genes are TRBV18 and TRBJ2-7; 7 bases fit TRBD1. The J segment lost 7 bases and the V segment lost 6 bases, leaving 9 bases of the junction unmatched. The CDR3 loop spans 13 amino acids. Germline lookup yields CDR1 KGHSH and CDR2 LQKENI.

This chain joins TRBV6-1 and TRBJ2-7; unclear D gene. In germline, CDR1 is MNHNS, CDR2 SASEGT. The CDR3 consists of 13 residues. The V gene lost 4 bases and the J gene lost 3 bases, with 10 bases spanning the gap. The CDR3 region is CASSVARNYEQYF. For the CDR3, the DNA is TGTGCCAGCAGTGTAGCTAGGAACTACGAGCAGTACTTC.